The 10 T cell receptor beta chains in this list originate from one sample, sequenced in a study of shared clonotypes between healthy human individuals. The method was immunoSEQ multiplex PCR; TCRdb's version includes in-frame clones alone and lacks a portion of them. This table holds about half a million clones, 60% to 80% found once. Sequenced sample: PBMCs. The receptor source for this set is a woman aged 40 to 50 in good health. Some clones in this sample may be carry-over from other donors' samples.

The chain employs TRBV27 and TRBJ2-6; 9 bases agree with TRBD1. In germline, CDR1 is MNHEY, CDR2 SMNVEV (reference sequence). The J segment lost 0 bases and the V segment lost 3 bases, leaving 9 bases of the junction unmatched. The CDR3 has 19 amino acids. DNA for the CDR3: TGTGCCAGCAGTTTCCTAGTAGGACAGGGGAGCTCTGGGGCCAACGTCCTGACTTTC. It yields the protein CASSFLVGQGSSGANVLTF. Filled out from reference TRBV27 and TRBJ2-6, the complete variable domain reads EAQVTQNPRYLITVTGKKLTVTCSQNMNHEYMSWYRQDPGLGLRQIYYSMNVEVTDKGDVPEGYKVSRKEKRNFPLILESPSPNQTSLYFCASSFLVGQGSSGANVLTFGAGSRLTVL.

About this clone itself: A read error is the likely source, as a far larger clone sits one nucleotide away. This chain connects TRBV25-1 to TRBJ1-1; 8 positions match TRBD1. The germline CDR1 and CDR2 sequences are MGHDK and SYGVNS. This CDR3 has 13 residues. CDR3 nucleotides: TGTGCCTGCAGTGGGACAGGGAACACTGAAGCTTTCTTT. Amino acids: CACSGTGNTEAFF.

Concerning this clone itself: Given a far larger clone just one base away, this is likely a sequencing read error. This chain uses TRBV18 with TRBJ1-4; 10 bases align to TRBD1. This CDR3 contains 16 residues. J gave up 12 bases and V 4 bases, and 14 bases lay outside the gene matches. Germline V CDR1 and CDR2: KGHSH, LQKENI. CDR3 sequence (DNA): TGTGCCAGCTCACTTACGCCGGGACAGGGGCACGAAGAACTGTTTTTT. It encodes CASSLTPGQGHEELFF.

The gene calls are TRBV10-3 and TRBJ2-1; D uncertain. Trimming stripped 2 bases from V and 8 bases from J, with 13 bases between. Germline CDR1 is ENHRY and CDR2 is SYGVKD. The CDR3 is 14 amino acids. The CDR3 DNA follows: TGTGCCATCAGTGAGGCGGCTTATAGAGATGAGCAGTTCTTC. Protein sequence: CAISEAAYRDEQFF.

The J gene is TRBJ2-2, the V gene TRBV4-2; 9 bases fit TRBD2. The CDR3 is 19 residues long. Germline CDR1 and CDR2: LGHNA and YNFKEQ. The V gene end was trimmed by 0 bases and the J gene end by 3 bases; junction bases not matched to a gene: 11. CDR3 loop: CASSQEPVRGRADTGELFF. The CDR3 DNA reads TGTGCCAGCAGCCAAGAACCGGTGCGCGGGAGGGCCGACACCGGGGAGCTGTTTTTT.

The rearrangement links TRBV7-3 to TRBJ1-1, with D perhaps TRBD1 (5 bases). Trimming stripped 4 bases from V and 1 base from J, with 10 bases between. There are 14 residues in the CDR3. CDR1 and CDR2 (germline): SGHTA, FQGTGA. In DNA, the CDR3 is TGTGCCAGCAGCTCGGGACCCGCGAACACTGAAGCTTTCTTT. It specifies CASSSGPANTEAFF.

The chain joins TRBV27 to TRBJ2-2, with 8 nucleotides matching TRBD2. Germline values: CDR1 MNHEY, CDR2 SMNVEV (reference sequence). CDR3 length: 15 residues. Trimming took 3 bases from V and 5 from J; bases not matched to a gene: 5. The CDR3 nucleotides are TGTGCCAGCAGTTTTCAGCCTAGCGGGACCGGGGAGCTGTTTTTT. This encodes CASSFQPSGTGELFF.

This chain uses TRBV18 with TRBJ2-7, with D maybe TRBD2 (6 bases). The CDR3 runs 12 residues. V was cut by 4 bases and J by 6 bases, with 10 bases left in between. CDR1 is KGHSH and CDR2 is LQKENI in the germline V gene. CDR3 loop: CASSLWGVEQYF. The CDR3, as DNA: TGTGCCAGCTCACTATGGGGGGTCGAGCAGTACTTC.

The gene calls are TRBV6-5 and TRBJ2-1, with TRBD2 identical over 9 bases. CDR1 MNHEY and CDR2 SVGAGI come from the germline V gene. The CDR3 length is 14 residues. The ends lost 6 bases at V and 3 bases at J; junction bases unmatched: 3. The CDR3 DNA reads TGTGCCAGCAGGGGAGCGGGAGGCTACAATGAGCAGTTCTTC. Translated: CASRGAGGYNEQFF.

As concerns this clone: Other DNA sequences in this sample translate to the same CDR3. This rearrangement joins TRBV7-9 to TRBJ1-1; D is perhaps TRBD1 (5 bases). The CDR3 consists of 14 residues. V shed 1 base and J shed 1 base, with 7 bases lying between them. Germline loops: CDR1 SEHNR, CDR2 FQNEAQ (reference sequence). This chain's CDR3 is CASSLDGGNTEAFF. CDR3 nucleotide sequence: TGTGCCAGCAGCTTAGATGGGGGGAACACTGAAGCTTTCTTT.